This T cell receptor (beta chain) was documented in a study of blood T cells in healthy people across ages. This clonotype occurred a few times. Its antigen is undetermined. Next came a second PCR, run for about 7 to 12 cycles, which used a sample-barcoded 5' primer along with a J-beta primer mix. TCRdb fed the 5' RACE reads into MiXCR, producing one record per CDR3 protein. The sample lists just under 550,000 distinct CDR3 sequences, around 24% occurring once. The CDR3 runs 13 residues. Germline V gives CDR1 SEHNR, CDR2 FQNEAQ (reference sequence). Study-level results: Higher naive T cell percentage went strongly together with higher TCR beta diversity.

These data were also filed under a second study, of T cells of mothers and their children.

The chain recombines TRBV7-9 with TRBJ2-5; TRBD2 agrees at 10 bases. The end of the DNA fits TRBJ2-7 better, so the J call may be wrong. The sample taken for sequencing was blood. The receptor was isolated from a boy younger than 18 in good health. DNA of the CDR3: TGTGCCAGCAGCAGAGGACTAGCGGACGAGCAGTACTTC. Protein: CASSRGLADEQYF.